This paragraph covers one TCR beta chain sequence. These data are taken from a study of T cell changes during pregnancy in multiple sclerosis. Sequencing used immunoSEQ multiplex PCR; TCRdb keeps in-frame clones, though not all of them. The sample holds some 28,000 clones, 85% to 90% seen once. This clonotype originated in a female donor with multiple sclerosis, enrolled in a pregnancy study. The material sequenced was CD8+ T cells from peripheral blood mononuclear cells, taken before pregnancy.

CDR3 bases: TGCAGCGTTGCCCCGCGGACAACCTACGAGCAGTACTTC. Protein product: CSVAPRTTYEQYF. This sequence joins TRBV29-1 and TRBJ2-7, with a tentative D call TRBD1 (5 bases). In germline, CDR1 is SQVTM, CDR2 ANQGSEA. This CDR3 has 13 amino acids. Trimming cost V 4 bases and J 2 bases, with 12 bases left between them.